This T cell receptor beta chain was found in a study of beta chain features in type 1 diabetes. Study results and caveats: Shortening that was moderate but significant affected the TCRB CDR3s of Type 1 diabetes patients in all four CD4+ subsets. Sequencing of cDNA might inflate the share of cells that strongly express TCR.

Of the isolated RNA, all was reverse transcribed, and so the sequenced material was expressed TCRB transcripts. Naive, central memory and regulatory T cell samples averaged about 3.5 million reads. TCRdb's copy holds only in-frame clones and misses some; the assay was immunoSEQ multiplex PCR. The table includes roughly 180,000 clones, around 13% detected once. The sample holds a few counts of this clone. What it recognizes is unknown. This receptor was taken from a woman aged 18-29 years in good health. Material for sequencing was central memory CD4+ T cells from blood.

The CDR3 reads CASSLVPRNEQFF. The DNA for the CDR3 is TGTGCCAGCAGCTTAGTACCGCGTAATGAGCAGTTCTTC. This chain uses TRBV7-2 with TRBJ2-1; no reliable D call. The CDR3 runs 13 residues. The V gene lost 1 base and the J gene lost 7 bases, with 8 bases spanning the gap. Germline lookup yields CDR1 SGHTA and CDR2 FQGNSA.